This is a list of T cell receptor beta chains from one sample in a study of T-cell reconstitution after alpha-beta-depleted transplantation in children. TCRdb itself ran the PCR reads through MiXCR, one entry per CDR3 protein. The sample lists over 550,000 distinct CDR3 sequences; roughly a tenth were seen once. Sequenced here: PBMCs from the stem cell graft donor, sampled from the stem cell graft. Receptor source: a human donor who donated a stem cell graft to a child with acute myeloid leukemia. Each CDR3 is given with its conserved first and last residue. Each record gives: D gene, clone size, J gene, V gene, CDR3 protein, CDR3 DNA. D genes are given only for firm matches. The size of a clone is reported for some rows only, either as once, few or many, or as a class for expanded clones.

>.|.|TRBJ2-3|TRBV6-6
CATAPPEDTQYF
TGTGCCACCGCACCCCCCGAAGATACGCAGTATTTT
>.|.|TRBJ2-1|TRBV29-1
CSVAHRSGAYRSYNEQFF
TGCAGCGTTGCTCACAGGTCGGGGGCATACCGATCGTACAATGAGCAGTTCTTC
>.|.|TRBJ1-3|TRBV15
CATSRSGGSGNTIYF
TGTGCCACCAGCAGATCGGGCGGCTCTGGAAACACCATATATTTT
>.|.|TRBJ2-2|TRBV14
CASSLIIGGSNTGELFF
TGTGCCAGCAGCCTTATTATTGGCGGCTCTAACACCGGGGAGCTGTTTTTT
>.|.|TRBJ1-1|TRBV29-1
CSADLGSTNTEAFF
TGCAGCGCCGACTTAGGATCGACGAACACTGAAGCTTTCTTT
>.|many|TRBJ2-1|TRBV24-1
CATSDPSVNEQFF
TGTGCCACCAGTGACCCTAGCGTTAATGAGCAGTTCTTC
>.|few|TRBJ1-3|TRBV24-1
CATSDLTGMDTIYF
TGTGCCACCAGTGATTTAACAGGCATGGACACCATATATTTT
>.|.|TRBJ1-1|TRBV5-1
CASSLAAGQDTEAFF
TGCGCCAGCAGCTTGGCCGCGGGGCAGGACACTGAAGCTTTCTTT
>TRBD1|many|TRBJ2-7|TRBV13
CASSLRGTGLGEQYF
TGTGCCAGCAGCTTAAGAGGGACAGGGTTAGGCGAGCAGTACTTC
>TRBD1|few|TRBJ2-7|TRBV6-2/TRBV6-3
CASTHRDRGFHEQYF
TGTGCCAGCACCCACCGGGACAGGGGGTTCCACGAGCAGTACTTC
>.|few|TRBJ2-3|TRBV5-1
CASSPQEFTDTQYF
TGCGCCAGCAGCCCTCAGGAATTCACAGATACGCAGTATTTT
>.|few|TRBJ2-3|TRBV20-1
CSAREREKGTDTQYF
TGCAGTGCTAGGGAACGGGAGAAGGGAACAGATACGCAGTATTTT
>TRBD1|many|TRBJ2-2|TRBV5-1
CASSRDRATGELFF
TGCGCCAGCAGCCGCGACAGGGCAACGGGGGAGCTGTTTTTT
>TRBD2|few|TRBJ2-2|TRBV4-3
CASSQDLVLAGAGTGELFF
TGCGCCAGCAGCCAAGATCTAGTGCTAGCGGGAGCGGGGACCGGGGAGCTGTTTTTT
>TRBD1|few|TRBJ1-2|TRBV4-3
CASSQDSNQGADGYTF
TGCGCCAGCAGCCAAGATTCAAACCAGGGGGCTGATGGCTACACCTTC
>.|few|TRBJ1-2|TRBV20-1
CSAELITAYGYTF
TGCAGTGCTGAGCTAATAACTGCCTATGGCTACACCTTC
>.|many|TRBJ2-5|TRBV20-1
CSARDQSGQETQYF
TGCAGTGCTAGAGATCAAAGCGGCCAAGAGACCCAGTACTTC
>.|many|TRBJ2-4|TRBV4-3
CASSHDLGSSIQYF
TGCGCCAGCAGCCATGACTTGGGAAGTAGCATTCAGTACTTC
>TRBD1|few|TRBJ1-1|TRBV20-1
CSASDLQGGQGTEAFF
TGCAGTGCAAGCGATCTACAGGGGGGGCAGGGCACTGAAGCTTTCTTT
>.|few|TRBJ1-1|TRBV29-1
CSAEGLATEAFF
TGCAGCGCCGAAGGGTTGGCCACTGAAGCTTTCTTT
>TRBD1|few|TRBJ2-6|TRBV6-1
CASSRDRVGSAGANVLTF
TGTGCCAGCAGCCGGGACAGGGTTGGTTCTGCTGGGGCCAACGTCCTGACTTTC
>.|many|TRBJ2-3|TRBV12-3/TRBV12-4
CASSLEEADTQYF
TGTGCCAGCAGTTTAGAGGAAGCAGATACGCAGTATTTT
>TRBD2|few|TRBJ2-7|TRBV27
CASSRPLGRALF
TGTGCCAGCAGCCGCCCCTTAGGGAGGGCCCTTTTC
>.|.|TRBJ2-7|TRBV12-3/TRBV12-4
CASSLLASYSYEQYF
TGTGCCAGCAGTTTACTAGCAAGTTATTCCTACGAGCAGTACTTC
>.|many|TRBJ2-3|TRBV11-1
CASSSAKGTYSLTDTQYF
TGTGCCAGCAGTTCGGCAAAGGGGACTTACTCACTCACAGATACGCAGTATTTT
>.|few|TRBJ2-3|TRBV12-3/TRBV12-4
CASSSDHSQGTQYF
TGTGCCAGCAGCTCGGACCACTCGCAGGGTACGCAGTATTTT
>TRBD2|many|TRBJ2-1|TRBV3-1
CASSPGTSGRLGEQFF
TGTGCCAGCAGCCCAGGGACTAGCGGGAGGTTGGGTGAGCAGTTCTTC
>.|.|TRBJ2-7|TRBV4-3
CASSQGTSGTRPLYEQYF
TGCGCCAGCAGCCAAGGAACCAGCGGGACAAGACCCCTCTACGAGCAGTACTTC
>.|few|TRBJ1-1|TRBV13
CASSLRFGTEAFF
TGTGCCAGCAGCTTAAGGTTTGGGACTGAAGCTTTCTTT
>TRBD1|few|TRBJ2-1|TRBV9
CASSVLGTGPYNEQFF
TGTGCCAGCAGCGTGCTTGGGACAGGGCCCTACAATGAGCAGTTCTTC
>.|.|TRBJ2-6|TRBV7-9
CASSLDTHSGANVLTF
TGTGCCAGCAGCTTAGATACCCACTCTGGGGCCAACGTCCTGACTTTC
>.|.|TRBJ2-3|TRBV6-4
CASSEGTKNTDTQYF
TGTGCCAGCAGTGAAGGGACAAAGAACACAGATACGCAGTATTTT
>.|few|TRBJ2-1|TRBV15
CATSWRNEQFF
TGTGCCACCAGCTGGCGGAACGAGCAGTTCTTC
>TRBD2|many|TRBJ2-3|TRBV5-5
CASSSGLAGVTDTQYF
TGTGCCAGCAGCTCAGGTCTGGCGGGAGTGACAGATACGCAGTATTTT
>.|many|TRBJ2-3|TRBV29-1
CSLRAIVDTQYF
TGCAGCTTGCGGGCCATTGTCGATACGCAGTATTTT
>TRBD1|few|TRBJ1-6|TRBV28
CASSPTAGTGDSPLHF
TGTGCCAGCAGCCCTACCGCGGGGACAGGGGATTCACCCCTCCACTTT
>.|few|TRBJ1-5|TRBV7-2
CASSYGTSGNQPQHF
TGTGCCAGCAGCTACGGGACATCCGGCAATCAGCCCCAGCATTTT
>.|.|TRBJ1-5|TRBV12-3/TRBV12-4
CASSLFGQGRNQPQHF
TGTGCCAGCAGTTTATTCGGCCAGGGGCGCAATCAGCCCCAGCATTTT
>TRBD1|few|TRBJ1-5|TRBV9
CASSEGANQPQHF
TGTGCCAGCAGCGAGGGGGCTAATCAGCCCCAGCATTTT
>.|many|TRBJ2-3|TRBV18
CASSPQTEGLGTDTQYF
TGTGCCAGCTCACCGCAGACCGAAGGGTTGGGCACAGATACGCAGTATTTT
>TRBD1|few|TRBJ2-7|TRBV29-1
CSVLGQGKRNYEQYF
TGCAGCGTTCTAGGACAGGGCAAAAGGAACTACGAGCAGTACTTC
>TRBD2|.|TRBJ2-1|TRBV14
CASSRGPGLGQHEQFF
TGTGCCAGCAGCCGTGGACCGGGACTAGGACAACATGAGCAGTTCTTC
>.|few|TRBJ2-7|TRBV6-5
CASSYSGGGGSYEQYF
TGTGCCAGCAGTTACTCGGGGGGCGGCGGATCCTACGAGCAGTACTTC
>.|few|TRBJ1-4|TRBV20-1
CSATPGYNEKLFF
TGCAGTGCTACCCCCGGCTATAATGAAAAACTGTTTTTT
>.|many|TRBJ2-1|TRBV27
CASSMYNEQFF
TGTGCCAGCAGTATGTACAATGAGCAGTTCTTC
>.|.|TRBJ2-2|TRBV12-3/TRBV12-4
CASSYLPGELFF
TGTGCCAGCAGCTACCTACCCGGGGAGCTGTTTTTT
>.|few|TRBJ1-2|TRBV12-3/TRBV12-4
CASSFGSTRGYTF
TGTGCCAGCAGTTTCGGGTCAACCCGGGGCTACACCTTC
>TRBD1|few|TRBJ1-1|TRBV9
CASSVARGAITEAFF
TGTGCCAGCAGCGTAGCCAGGGGGGCTATCACTGAAGCTTTCTTT
>TRBD2|.|TRBJ2-5|TRBV19
CASSPWQGGETQYF
TGTGCCAGTAGTCCTTGGCAGGGAGGGGAGACCCAGTACTTC
>TRBD2|many|TRBJ2-7|TRBV28
CASSPLMGLAGVYEQYF
TGTGCCAGCAGTCCCCTGATGGGACTAGCGGGAGTCTACGAGCAGTACTTC
>TRBD2|few|TRBJ2-7|TRBV11-1
CASSLSLAGGSTSSYEQYF
TGTGCCAGCAGCTTAAGCCTAGCGGGAGGTTCTACGAGCTCCTACGAGCAGTACTTC
>TRBD1|.|TRBJ1-5|TRBV28
CASRLQGAGIQPQHF
TGTGCCAGCAGATTACAGGGGGCAGGAATCCAGCCCCAGCATTTT